This TCR beta chain was recovered during a study of blood T cell repertoires in COVID-19. For the study at large: The study drew acute and convalescent COVID-19 samples from the United States, Italy and Spain. Nucleic acid was either cDNA or gDNA, and it came from T cells, B-cell-depleted T cells, or PBMCs.

The CDR3 extends over 15 amino acids. In germline, CDR1 is SNHLY, CDR2 FYNNEI. V lost 7 bases and J lost 1; bases outside the gene matches: 6. Under the authors' procedure: Reference gene primer amplification in the assay estimated nucleated cell counts. Produced via immunoSEQ multiplex PCR; TCRdb's table is partial and in-frame only. V and J calls plus clone size are reproduced from that table; the DNA served to infer D and trimming. The sample consists of some 160,000 clones, around 82% of them appearing once. The V and J genes are TRBV2 and TRBJ2-2; 7 bases agree with TRBD1. Sequencing input: peripheral blood. This clonotype originated in a woman between 65 and 79 years old who had recovered from COVID-19. The CDR3 here is CASNRDRVNTGELFF. The CDR3 nucleotides are TGTGCCAGCAACCGAGACAGGGTGAACACCGGGGAGCTGTTTTTT.